Given below is one TCR beta chain in context. As yet, its antigen is unknown. Per the study methods: Using the CDR3 differences seen across clinicopathological groups, the authors built a distant-metastasis classifier for papillary thyroid cancer, which was meant to discriminate distant-metastatic patients. TCRdb re-clonotyped the PCR reads via MiXCR. TCRdb's processing, not the authors' own work, is the source of the V and J calls. The table records tens of thousands of clones, 28% of them present only once. Germline loops: CDR1 SNHLY, CDR2 FYNNEI. This CDR3 is 15 amino acids long. Trimming took off 5 bases at V and 2 bases at J, with 13 bases between the two ends. The record originates from a study of metastatic and nonmetastatic thyroid tumors. Across the study: Blood and tumor or nodule tissue repertoires from malignant and benign thyroid patients were compared. Notes on the study in general: Within blood and tumor, benign nodules reportedly had significantly lower TCR beta diversity than malignant thyroid tumors did.

All patients were untreated before thyroid surgery. The chain couples TRBV2 to TRBJ1-5; no firm D call. Sequencing input: blood. This TCR derives from a male donor with papillary thyroid cancer or a benign thyroid nodule (not recorded which). Some clones in this sample may be carry-over from other donors' samples. For the CDR3, the DNA is TGTGCCAGCAGTCCCCATGGGGAGGGCAATCAGCCCCAGCATTTT. Translating gives CASSPHGEGNQPQHF.